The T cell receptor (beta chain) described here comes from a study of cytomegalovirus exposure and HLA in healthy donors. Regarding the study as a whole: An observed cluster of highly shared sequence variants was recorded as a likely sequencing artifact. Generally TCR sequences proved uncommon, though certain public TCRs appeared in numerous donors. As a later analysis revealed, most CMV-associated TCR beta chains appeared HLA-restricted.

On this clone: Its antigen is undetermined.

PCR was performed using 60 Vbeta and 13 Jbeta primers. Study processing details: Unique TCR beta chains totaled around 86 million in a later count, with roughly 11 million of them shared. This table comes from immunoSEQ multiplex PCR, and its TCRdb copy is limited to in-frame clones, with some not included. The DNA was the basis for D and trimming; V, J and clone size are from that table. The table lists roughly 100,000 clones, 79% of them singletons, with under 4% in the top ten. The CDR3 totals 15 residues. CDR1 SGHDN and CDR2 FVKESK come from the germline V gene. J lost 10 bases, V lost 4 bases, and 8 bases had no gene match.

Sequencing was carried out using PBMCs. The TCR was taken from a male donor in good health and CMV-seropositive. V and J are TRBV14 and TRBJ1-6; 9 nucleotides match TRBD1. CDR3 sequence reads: CASSPGTGYSSPLHF. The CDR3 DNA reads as TGTGCCAGCAGCCCGGGGACAGGGTACAGCTCACCCCTCCACTTT.